This TCR beta chain was recorded in a study of T cell repertoires in cytomegalovirus infection. Study-level background: Shared public TCR beta signatures pointed to both CMV infection and a matching HLA type. Study-level results: Summed public TCR beta family frequency identified CMV carriers bearing the relevant HLA. HLA-C-restricted TCR beta clonotypes specific for CMV led the ex vivo response.

Concerning this clonotype: Antigen: not known.

TCRdb passed the reads through MiXCR, listing each CDR3 protein once. The sample contains about 530,000 distinct CDR3 sequences, around 27% of which appear only once. The sequence came from a human donor in good health (CMV status not recorded). Some clones in this sample may be carry-over from other donors' samples. The sample was PBMCs.

The CDR3 protein is CASSQNERGMNTEAFF. CDR3 sequence (DNA): TGTGCCAGCAGCCAAAACGAACGGGGAATGAACACTGAAGCTTTCTTT. This chain uses TRBV7-2 with TRBJ1-1; D gene uncertain. V was pared by 5 bases and J by 0 bases, with 16 bases between. The CDR3 has 16 amino acids. CDR1 is SGHTA and CDR2 is FQGNSA in the germline V gene.